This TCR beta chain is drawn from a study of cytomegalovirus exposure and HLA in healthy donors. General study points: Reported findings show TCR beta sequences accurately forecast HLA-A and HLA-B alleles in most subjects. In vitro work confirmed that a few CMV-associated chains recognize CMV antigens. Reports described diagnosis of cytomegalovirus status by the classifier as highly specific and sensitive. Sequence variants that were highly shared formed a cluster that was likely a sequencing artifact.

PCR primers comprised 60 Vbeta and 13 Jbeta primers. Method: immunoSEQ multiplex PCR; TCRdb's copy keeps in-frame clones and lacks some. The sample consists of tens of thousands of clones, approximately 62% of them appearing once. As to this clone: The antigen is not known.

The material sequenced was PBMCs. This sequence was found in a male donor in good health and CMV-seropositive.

Written as DNA, the CDR3 is TGTGCCAGCAGTGTAGGAGCGGGGGGTTCCTACGAGCAGTACTTC. As protein: CASSVGAGGSYEQYF. This sequence joins TRBV6-1 and TRBJ2-7; 9 positions agree with TRBD2. The V and J ends lost 4 bases and 1 base, in that order; junction bases with no gene match: 5. The germline gives CDR1 MNHNS, CDR2 SASEGT. The CDR3 runs 15 residues.